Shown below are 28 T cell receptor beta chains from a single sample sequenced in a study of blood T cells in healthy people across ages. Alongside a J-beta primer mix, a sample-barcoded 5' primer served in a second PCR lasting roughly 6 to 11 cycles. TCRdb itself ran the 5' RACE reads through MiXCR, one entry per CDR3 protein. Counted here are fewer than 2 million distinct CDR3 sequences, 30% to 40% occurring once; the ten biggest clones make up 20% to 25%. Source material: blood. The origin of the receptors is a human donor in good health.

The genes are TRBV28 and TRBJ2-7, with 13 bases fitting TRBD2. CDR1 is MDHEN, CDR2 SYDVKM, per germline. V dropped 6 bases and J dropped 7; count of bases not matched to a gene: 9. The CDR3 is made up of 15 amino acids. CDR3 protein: CASSRGTSGASEQYF. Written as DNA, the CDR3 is TGTGCCAGCAGCCGCGGGACTAGCGGGGCATCAGAGCAGTACTTC.

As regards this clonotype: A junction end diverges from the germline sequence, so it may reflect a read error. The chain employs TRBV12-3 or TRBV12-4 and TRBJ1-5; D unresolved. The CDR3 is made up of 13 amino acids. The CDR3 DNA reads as TGTGCCAGCAGTTGGGTCGGTGATCAGCTCCAGCATTTT. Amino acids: CASSWVGDQLQHF.

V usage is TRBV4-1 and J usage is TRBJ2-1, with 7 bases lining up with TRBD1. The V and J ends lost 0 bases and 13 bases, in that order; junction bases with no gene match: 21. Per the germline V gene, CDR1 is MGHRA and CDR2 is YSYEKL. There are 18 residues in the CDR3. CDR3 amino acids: CASSQEAPTTGFRETQFF. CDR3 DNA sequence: TGCGCCAGCAGCCAAGAAGCTCCGACGACAGGGTTTCGAGAGACCCAGTTCTTC.

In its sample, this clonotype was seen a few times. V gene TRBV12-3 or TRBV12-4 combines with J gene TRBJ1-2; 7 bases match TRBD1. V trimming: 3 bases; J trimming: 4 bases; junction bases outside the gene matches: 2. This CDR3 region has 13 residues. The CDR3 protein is CASSFNRGYGYTF. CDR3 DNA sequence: TGTGCCAGCAGTTTTAACAGGGGCTATGGCTACACCTTC.

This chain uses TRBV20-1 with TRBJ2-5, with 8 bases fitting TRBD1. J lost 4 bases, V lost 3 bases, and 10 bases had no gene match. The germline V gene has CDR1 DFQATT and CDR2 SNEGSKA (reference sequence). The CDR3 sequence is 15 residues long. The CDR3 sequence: CSARLGQGNGETQYF. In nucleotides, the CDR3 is TGCAGTGCTAGGCTCGGACAGGGTAATGGAGAGACCCAGTACTTC.

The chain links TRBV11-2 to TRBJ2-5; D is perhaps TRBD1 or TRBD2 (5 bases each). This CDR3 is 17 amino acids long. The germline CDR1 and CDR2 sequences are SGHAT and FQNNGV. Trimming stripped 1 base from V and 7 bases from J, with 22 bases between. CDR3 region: CASSLVGYGTPKGTQYF. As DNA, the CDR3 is TGTGCCAGCAGCTTAGTAGGGTACGGGACGCCAAAAGGGACCCAGTACTTC. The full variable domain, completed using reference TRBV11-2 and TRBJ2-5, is EAGVAQSPRYKIIEKRQSVAFWCNPISGHATLYWYQQILGQGPKLLIQFQNNGVVDDSQLPKDRFSAERLKGVDSTLKIQPAKLEDSAVYLCASSLVGYGTPKGTQYFGPGTRLLVL.

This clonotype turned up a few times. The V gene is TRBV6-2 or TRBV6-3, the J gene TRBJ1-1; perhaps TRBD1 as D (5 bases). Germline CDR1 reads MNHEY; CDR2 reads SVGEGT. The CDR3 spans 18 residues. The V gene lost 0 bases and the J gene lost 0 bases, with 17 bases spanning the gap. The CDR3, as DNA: TGTGCCAGCAGTTACTCGAGAGGGGTAGGGTGGATGAACACTGAAGCTTTCTTT. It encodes CASSYSRGVGWMNTEAFF.

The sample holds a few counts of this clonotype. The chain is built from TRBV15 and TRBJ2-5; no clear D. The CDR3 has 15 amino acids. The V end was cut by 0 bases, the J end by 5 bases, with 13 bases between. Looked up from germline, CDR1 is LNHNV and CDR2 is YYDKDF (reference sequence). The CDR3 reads CATSRDSSVAETQYF. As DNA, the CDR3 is TGTGCCACCAGCAGAGATAGTTCGGTTGCGGAGACCCAGTACTTC.

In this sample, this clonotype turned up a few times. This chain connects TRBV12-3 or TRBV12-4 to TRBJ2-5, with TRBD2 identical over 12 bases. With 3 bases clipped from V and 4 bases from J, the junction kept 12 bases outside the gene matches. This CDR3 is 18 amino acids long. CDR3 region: CASSFRLAGDPRSETQYF. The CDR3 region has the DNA TGTGCCAGCAGTTTCCGACTAGCGGGGGACCCTAGATCAGAGACCCAGTACTTC.

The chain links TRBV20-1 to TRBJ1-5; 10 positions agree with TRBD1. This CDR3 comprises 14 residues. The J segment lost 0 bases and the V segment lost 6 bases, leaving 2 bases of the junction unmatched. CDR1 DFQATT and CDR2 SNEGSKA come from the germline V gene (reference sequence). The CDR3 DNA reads TGCAGTGCCGGACAGGGGGTTAGCAATCAGCCCCAGCATTTT. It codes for CSAGQGVSNQPQHF.

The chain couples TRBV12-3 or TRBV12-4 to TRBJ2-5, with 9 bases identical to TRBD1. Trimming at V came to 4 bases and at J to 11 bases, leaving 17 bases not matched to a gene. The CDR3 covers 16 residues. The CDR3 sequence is CASSSPQDRGSREQYF. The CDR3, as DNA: TGTGCCAGCAGTTCCCCCCAGGACAGGGGTTCGAGAGAGCAGTACTTC.

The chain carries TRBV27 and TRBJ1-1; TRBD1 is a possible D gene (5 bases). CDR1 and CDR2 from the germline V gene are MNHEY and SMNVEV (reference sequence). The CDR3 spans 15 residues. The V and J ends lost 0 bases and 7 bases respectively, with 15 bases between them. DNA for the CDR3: TGTGCCAGCAGTTTATCGTCAGGGAGGGGTGTTGAAGCTTTCTTT. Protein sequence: CASSLSSGRGVEAFF.

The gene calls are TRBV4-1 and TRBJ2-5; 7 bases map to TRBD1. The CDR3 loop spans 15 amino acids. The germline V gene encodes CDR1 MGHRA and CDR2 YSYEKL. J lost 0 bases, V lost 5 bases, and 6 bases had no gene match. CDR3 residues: CASSSKQGYQETQYF. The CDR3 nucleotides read TGCGCCAGCAGCTCAAAACAGGGGTACCAAGAGACCCAGTACTTC.

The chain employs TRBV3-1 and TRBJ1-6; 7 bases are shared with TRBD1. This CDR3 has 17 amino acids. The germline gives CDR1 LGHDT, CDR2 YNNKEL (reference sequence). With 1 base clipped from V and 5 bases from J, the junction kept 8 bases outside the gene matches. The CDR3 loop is CASSQGGQAVNNSPLHF. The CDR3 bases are TGTGCCAGCAGCCAAGGCGGACAGGCGGTGAATAATTCACCCCTCCACTTT.

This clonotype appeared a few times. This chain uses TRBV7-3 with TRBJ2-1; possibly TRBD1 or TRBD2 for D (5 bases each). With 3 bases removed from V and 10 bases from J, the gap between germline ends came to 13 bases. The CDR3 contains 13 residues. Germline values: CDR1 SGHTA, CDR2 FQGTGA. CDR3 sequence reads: CASSFLGGYEQFF. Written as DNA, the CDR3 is TGTGCCAGCAGCTTTCTTGGGGGTTACGAGCAGTTCTTC.

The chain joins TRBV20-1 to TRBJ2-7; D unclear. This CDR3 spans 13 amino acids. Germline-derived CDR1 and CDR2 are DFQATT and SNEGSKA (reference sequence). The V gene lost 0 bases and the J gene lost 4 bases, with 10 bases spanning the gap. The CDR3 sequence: CSARDPLLYEQYF. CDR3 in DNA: TGCAGTGCTAGAGATCCCTTACTATACGAGCAGTACTTC.

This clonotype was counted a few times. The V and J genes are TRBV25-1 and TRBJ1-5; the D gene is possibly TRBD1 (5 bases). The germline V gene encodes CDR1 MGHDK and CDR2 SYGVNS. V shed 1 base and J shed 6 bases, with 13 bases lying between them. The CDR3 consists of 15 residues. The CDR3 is CASSESRGVGQPQHF. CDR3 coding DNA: TGTGCCAGCAGTGAATCCCGAGGGGTTGGTCAGCCCCAGCATTTT.

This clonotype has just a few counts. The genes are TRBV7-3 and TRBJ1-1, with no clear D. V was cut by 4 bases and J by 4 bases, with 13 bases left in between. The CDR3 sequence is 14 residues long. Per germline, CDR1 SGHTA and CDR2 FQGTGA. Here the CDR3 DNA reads TGTGCCAGCAGCTCAGGACCCTTCGGCACTGAAGCTTTCTTT. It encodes CASSSGPFGTEAFF.

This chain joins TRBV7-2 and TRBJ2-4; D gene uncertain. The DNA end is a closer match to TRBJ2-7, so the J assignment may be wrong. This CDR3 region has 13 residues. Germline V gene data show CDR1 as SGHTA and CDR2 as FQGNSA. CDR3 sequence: CASRYTGRYEQYF. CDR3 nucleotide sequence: TGTGCCAGCAGGTATACCGGCCGGTACGAGCAGTACTTC.

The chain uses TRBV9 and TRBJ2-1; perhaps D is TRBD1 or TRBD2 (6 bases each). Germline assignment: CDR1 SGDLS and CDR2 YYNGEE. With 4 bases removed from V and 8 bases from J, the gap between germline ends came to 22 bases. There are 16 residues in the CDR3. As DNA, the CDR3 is TGTGCCAGCAGCTCCCGAGTGGGGGGCGGATCGTATGAGCAGTTCTTC. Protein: CASSSRVGGGSYEQFF. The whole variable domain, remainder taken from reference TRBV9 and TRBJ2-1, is DSGVTQTPKHLITATGQRVTLRCSPRSGDLSVYWYQQSLDQGLQFLIQYYNGEERAKGNILERFSAQQFPDLHSELNLSSLELGDSALYFCASSSRVGGGSYEQFFGPGTRLTVL.

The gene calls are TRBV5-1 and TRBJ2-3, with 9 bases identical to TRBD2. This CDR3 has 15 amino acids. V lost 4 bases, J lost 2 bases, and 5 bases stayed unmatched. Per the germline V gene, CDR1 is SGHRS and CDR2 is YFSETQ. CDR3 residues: CASSPSGELTDTQYF. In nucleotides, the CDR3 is TGCGCCAGCAGCCCTAGCGGGGAGCTCACAGATACGCAGTATTTT.

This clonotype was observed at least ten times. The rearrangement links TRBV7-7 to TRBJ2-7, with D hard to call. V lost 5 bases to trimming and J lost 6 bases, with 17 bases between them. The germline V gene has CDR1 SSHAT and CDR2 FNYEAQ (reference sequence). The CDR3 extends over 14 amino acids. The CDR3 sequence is CASSPSRGPSEQYF. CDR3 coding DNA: TGTGCCAGCAGCCCCTCTAGAGGTCCCTCCGAGCAGTACTTC.

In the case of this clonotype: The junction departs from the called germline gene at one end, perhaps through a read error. The CDR3 here is CTSSQDGAGGIEGIEAFF. The DNA of the CDR3 is TGTACCAGCAGCCAAGATGGGGCAGGAGGCATCGAGGGGATTGAAGCTTTCTTT. The chain joins TRBV4-2 to TRBJ1-1, with TRBD1 as a possible D gene (5 bases). The V gene's germline CDR1 is LGHNA and CDR2 YNFKEQ. The CDR3 extends over 18 amino acids.

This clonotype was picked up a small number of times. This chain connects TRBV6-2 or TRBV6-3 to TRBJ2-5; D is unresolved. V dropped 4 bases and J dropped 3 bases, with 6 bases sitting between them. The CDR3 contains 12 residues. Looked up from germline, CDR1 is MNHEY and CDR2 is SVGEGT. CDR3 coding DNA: TGTGCCAGCAGTTGGGGAAAAGAGACCCAGTACTTC. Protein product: CASSWGKETQYF.

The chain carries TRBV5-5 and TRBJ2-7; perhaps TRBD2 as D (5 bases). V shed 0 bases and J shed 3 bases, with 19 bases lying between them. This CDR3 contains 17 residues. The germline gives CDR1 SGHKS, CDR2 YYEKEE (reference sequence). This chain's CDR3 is CASSLAGSSDYDYEQYF. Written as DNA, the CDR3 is TGTGCCAGCAGCTTGGCCGGCTCGAGTGACTACGACTACGAGCAGTACTTC.

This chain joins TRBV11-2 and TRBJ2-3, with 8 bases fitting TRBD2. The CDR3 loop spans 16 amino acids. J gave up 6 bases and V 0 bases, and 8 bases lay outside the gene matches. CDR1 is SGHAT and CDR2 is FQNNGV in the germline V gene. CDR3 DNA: TGTGCCAGCAGCTTAGATCAGGCGGGGGGAGCGGATACGCAGTATTTT. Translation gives CASSLDQAGGADTQYF.

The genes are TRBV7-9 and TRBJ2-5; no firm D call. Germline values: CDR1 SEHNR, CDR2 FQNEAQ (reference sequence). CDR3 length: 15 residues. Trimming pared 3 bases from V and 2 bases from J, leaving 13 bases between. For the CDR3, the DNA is TGTGCCAGCAGCTTCGGGCCACTGGTACAAGAGACCCAGTACTTC. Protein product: CASSFGPLVQETQYF. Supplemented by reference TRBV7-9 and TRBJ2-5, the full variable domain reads DTGVSQNPRHKITKRGQNVTFRCDPISEHNRLYWYRQTLGQGPEFLTYFQNEAQLEKSRLLSDRFSAERPKGSFSTLEIQRTEQGDSAMYLCASSFGPLVQETQYFGPGTRLLVL.

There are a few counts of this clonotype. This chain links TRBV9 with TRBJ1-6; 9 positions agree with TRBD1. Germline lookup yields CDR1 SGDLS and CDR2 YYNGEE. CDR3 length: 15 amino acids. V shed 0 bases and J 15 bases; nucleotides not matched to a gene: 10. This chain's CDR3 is CASSVDGTGHEDLHF. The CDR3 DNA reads TGTGCCAGCAGCGTAGACGGGACAGGGCATGAGGACCTCCACTTT.